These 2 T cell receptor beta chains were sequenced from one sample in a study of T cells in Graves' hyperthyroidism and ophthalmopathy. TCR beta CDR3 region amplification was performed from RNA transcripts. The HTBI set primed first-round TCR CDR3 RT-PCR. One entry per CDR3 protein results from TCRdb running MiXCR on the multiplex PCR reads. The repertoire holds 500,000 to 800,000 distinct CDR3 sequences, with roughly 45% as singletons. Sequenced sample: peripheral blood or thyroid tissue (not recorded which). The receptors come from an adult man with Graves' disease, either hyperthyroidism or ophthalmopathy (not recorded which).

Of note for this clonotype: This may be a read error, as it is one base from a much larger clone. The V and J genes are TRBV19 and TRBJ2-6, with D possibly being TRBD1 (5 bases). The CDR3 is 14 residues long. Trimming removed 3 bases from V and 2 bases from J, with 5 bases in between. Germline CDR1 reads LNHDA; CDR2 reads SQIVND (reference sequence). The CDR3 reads CASSMTAGANVLTF. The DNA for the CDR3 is TGTGCCAGTAGTATGACAGCTGGGGCCAACGTCCTGACTTTC.

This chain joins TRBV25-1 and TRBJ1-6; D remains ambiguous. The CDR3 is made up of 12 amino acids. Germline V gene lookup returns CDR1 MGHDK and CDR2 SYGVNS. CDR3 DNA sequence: TGTGCTAGAGATTCCACTAATTCACCCCTCCACTTT. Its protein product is CARDSTNSPLHF.